This T cell receptor (beta chain) was sequenced for a study of T-cell reconstitution after alpha-beta-depleted transplantation in children. Germline V gene sequence: CDR1 DFQATT, CDR2 SNEGSKA (reference sequence). The CDR3 sequence is 16 residues long. As concerns this clonotype: A junction end diverges from the germline sequence, so it may reflect a read error.

Unique molecular identifiers tagged the TCRbeta library. MiXCR was run by TCRdb on the PCR reads, yielding one entry per CDR3 protein. The sample lists about 270,000 distinct CDR3 sequences, 9.9% occurring once. This rearrangement joins TRBV20-1 to TRBJ2-1; 7 bases agree with TRBD2. Here the sequenced sample was PBMCs from the stem cell graft donor, taken from the stem cell graft. The sequence derives from a human donor who donated a stem cell graft to a child with SCID. CDR3 sequence reads: CSAKGLRDYIYYEQFF. The CDR3 DNA follows: TGCAGTGCTAAGGGATTGCGGGACTACATCTACTATGAGCAGTTCTTC.